The 2 T cell receptor beta chains listed next were all sequenced from one sample in a study of control samples from healthy donors and cancer patients. TCRdb keeps only in-frame clones here, not all; method: immunoSEQ multiplex PCR. The data show about 52,000 clones, 90% to 95% seen once. Sequenced material: blood. The receptors were gathered from a man aged 25-45 years in good health.

The chain is built from TRBV6-5 and TRBJ1-1; possible D gene TRBD1, 5 bases. This CDR3 has 12 amino acids. The germline gives CDR1 MNHEY, CDR2 SVGAGI. Here the CDR3 reads CVSGTDNTEAFF. The CDR3 coding sequence is TGTGTAAGCGGGACGGACAACACTGAAGCTTTCTTT.

The chain carries TRBV3-1 (or the pseudogene TRBV3-2) and TRBJ2-7, with 8 bases lining up with TRBD2. CDR1 is LGHDT and CDR2 is YNNKEL in the germline V gene (reference sequence). The length of the CDR3 is 15 residues. V gave up 0 bases and J gave up 2 bases; unmatched junction bases: 3. DNA for the CDR3: TGTGCCAGCAGCCAAGAGGGACTAGGTACCTACGAGCAGTACTTC. Translated: CASSQEGLGTYEQYF.